The 20 T cell receptor beta chains below all came from one sample that was sequenced in a study of T cells in localized non-small cell lung cancer. Sequenced by immunoSEQ multiplex PCR; TCRdb stores in-frame clones only, minus some. The repertoire has roughly 24,000 clones, over 70% of them found once; the top ten carry 9.5% to 10%. Sequenced material: peripheral blood, taken before any cancer treatment. The receptors derive from a man between 40 and 69 years old with stage III squamous cell lung carcinoma.

V is TRBV6-1 and J is TRBJ2-3; 8 bases are a match to TRBD2. V shed 3 bases, J shed 4 bases, and the junction held 3 bases outside the gene matches. CDR3 length: 14 amino acids. Germline-derived CDR1 and CDR2 are MNHNS and SASEGT. CDR3 loop: CASSDLGLADTQYF. The CDR3 DNA is TGTGCCAGCAGTGACCTGGGACTAGCAGATACGCAGTATTTT.

The V and J genes are TRBV27 and TRBJ1-2, with TRBD1 identical over 10 bases. Germline values: CDR1 MNHEY, CDR2 SMNVEV (reference sequence). J was trimmed by 3 bases and V by 5 bases; bases with no gene match: 3. This CDR3 region has 14 residues. The CDR3 nucleotides are TGTGCCAGCAGTCGACAGGGGGCGGACTATGGCTACACCTTC. It is translated as CASSRQGADYGYTF.

This clone appeared once. The chain has TRBV2 and TRBJ1-2, with D unclear. Looked up from germline, CDR1 is SNHLY and CDR2 is FYNNEI. V lost 3 bases, J lost 4 bases, and 9 bases lay in between. This CDR3 comprises 13 residues. The CDR3 protein is CASSEIRSYGYTF. The CDR3 DNA reads as TGTGCCAGCAGTGAGATCCGAAGCTATGGCTACACCTTC.

This clone was seen a single time. V usage is TRBV28 and J usage is TRBJ2-7; D unclear. There are 14 residues in the CDR3. Germline CDR1 is MDHEN and CDR2 is SYDVKM. The germline V and J ends were trimmed by 2 bases and 0 bases, with 8 bases remaining between them. The CDR3: CASSLSRDSYEQYF. CDR3 sequence (DNA): TGTGCCAGCAGTTTAAGTAGGGACTCCTACGAGCAGTACTTC.

The chain uses TRBV6-1 and TRBJ2-7; the match to TRBD2 covers 8 bases. The germline gives CDR1 MNHNS, CDR2 SASEGT. The CDR3 extends over 15 amino acids. J was trimmed by 3 bases and V by 7 bases; bases with no gene match: 11. CDR3 bases: TGTGCCAGCACCTATGGGCCTAGCGGGTTCTACGAGCAGTACTTC. Residues: CASTYGPSGFYEQYF.

The chain uses TRBV7-9 and TRBJ2-7, with TRBD1 as a possible D gene (6 bases). This CDR3 contains 14 residues. The V gene lost 1 base and the J gene lost 7 bases, with 14 bases spanning the gap. Germline CDR1 and CDR2: SEHNR and FQNEAQ (reference sequence). Here the CDR3 reads CASSLGLQGREQYF. The CDR3 nucleotides read TGTGCCAGCAGCTTAGGACTACAGGGCCGTGAGCAGTACTTC.

This clone was observed once. V is TRBV29-1 and J is TRBJ1-4, with TRBD1 as a possible D gene (6 bases). Per germline, CDR1 SQVTM and CDR2 ANQGSEA. V was pared by 6 bases and J by 4 bases, with 12 bases between. The CDR3 has 13 amino acids. Here the CDR3 DNA reads TGCAGCGTGAAAGGGGGGGGTAATGAAAAACTGTTTTTT. Translation: CSVKGGGNEKLFF.

V usage is TRBV7-9 and J usage is TRBJ1-1; TRBD1 might be the D (5 bases). The CDR3 runs to 12 residues. V lost 5 bases and J 7 bases, leaving 11 bases between the germline ends. The germline CDR1 and CDR2 sequences are SEHNR and FQNEAQ (reference sequence). CDR3 protein: CASSLGTYEAFF. The CDR3 DNA follows: TGTGCCAGCAGCCTGGGGACGTATGAAGCTTTCTTT.

The chain combines TRBV7-6 with TRBJ2-1; no firm D call. Trimming left V 5 bases short and J 6 bases short, with 17 bases between. Germline V gene data show CDR1 as SGHVS and CDR2 as FNYEAQ. This CDR3 has 15 residues. The DNA for the CDR3 is TGTGCCAGCAGCCCTCCAGCCGCAATCCCCAATGAGCAGTTCTTC. This translates into CASSPPAAIPNEQFF.

The chain combines TRBV4-2 with TRBJ2-4; D is perhaps TRBD2 (5 bases). This CDR3 region has 16 residues. Trimming shortened V by 1 base and J by 0 bases, and 10 bases separated the two germline ends. Germline-derived CDR1 and CDR2 are LGHNA and YNFKEQ. The CDR3 sequence is CASSQVGDLAKNIQYF. The CDR3, as DNA: TGTGCCAGCAGCCAAGTGGGAGACTTAGCCAAAAACATTCAGTACTTC.

In this sample, this clone is medium-sized (0.01 to 0.1%). The chain recombines TRBV6-1 with TRBJ2-7; TRBD1 matches at 11 bases. Germline values: CDR1 MNHNS, CDR2 SASEGT. This CDR3 has 14 amino acids. V shed 10 bases, J shed 2 bases, and the junction held 7 bases outside the gene matches. CDR3 in DNA: TGTGCCACCTATGGGACAGGGGGAACCTACGAGCAGTACGTC. Protein sequence: CATYGTGGTYEQYV.

This clone was counted a single time. This chain links TRBV4-1 with TRBJ2-2; D call uncertain. CDR1 is MGHRA and CDR2 is YSYEKL in the germline V gene. V was trimmed by 2 bases and J by 0 bases, leaving 7 bases between them. CDR3 length equals 15 residues. This chain's CDR3 is CASSQIVANTGELFF. The CDR3 DNA reads TGCGCCAGCAGCCAAATCGTAGCGAACACCGGGGAGCTGTTTTTT.

The chain uses TRBV2 and TRBJ1-1, with 11 bases lining up with TRBD1. The trim removed 3 bases at V and 5 bases at J, leaving 2 bases unmatched. Germline V gene sequence: CDR1 SNHLY, CDR2 FYNNEI. The CDR3 runs to 14 residues. CDR3 region: CASSDRDRGTEAFF. CDR3 coding DNA: TGTGCCAGCAGTGACCGGGACAGGGGGACTGAAGCTTTCTTT. The variable domain in full, completed from reference TRBV2 and TRBJ1-1, reads EPEVTQTPSHQVTQMGQEVILRCVPISNHLYFYWYRQILGQKVEFLVSFYNNEISEKSEIFDDQFSVERPDGSNFTLKIRSTKLEDSAMYFCASSDRDRGTEAFFGQGTRLTVV.

The gene calls are TRBV10-3 and TRBJ1-2, with a weak D call TRBD1 (5 bases). Germline V gives CDR1 ENHRY, CDR2 SYGVKD. This CDR3 region has 14 residues. The V gene lost 2 bases and the J gene lost 2 bases, with 9 bases spanning the gap. The CDR3 is CAISELYRNYGYTF. For the CDR3, the DNA is TGTGCCATCAGTGAGCTTTACAGGAACTATGGCTACACCTTC.

The chain employs TRBV11-2 and TRBJ2-7, with a possible D match to TRBD1 (5 bases). The germline V gene encodes CDR1 SGHAT and CDR2 FQNNGV. This CDR3 contains 14 residues. Deletions cut 3 bases from V and 2 bases from J, with 11 bases between. In nucleotides, the CDR3 is TGTGCCAGCAGCTTTCAGACAGCTCCCTACGAGCAGTACTTC. Its protein product is CASSFQTAPYEQYF.

The CDR3 DNA reads TGTGCCAGCACCGGGGACAGTGTTTACTACGAGCAGTACTTC. It codes for CASTGDSVYYEQYF. This rearrangement joins TRBV5-6 to TRBJ2-7; 7 bases align to TRBD1. The CDR3 length is 14 residues. Trimming took 6 bases from V and 3 from J; bases not matched to a gene: 9. From germline, CDR1 is SGHDT and CDR2 YYEEEE.

The genes are TRBV2 and TRBJ1-1; D remains ambiguous. The CDR3 is made up of 13 amino acids. V shed 2 bases and J shed 4 bases, with 8 bases lying between them. Germline V gene lookup returns CDR1 SNHLY and CDR2 FYNNEI. CDR3 loop: CASSEWGPTEAFF. For the CDR3, the DNA is TGTGCCAGCAGTGAATGGGGTCCCACTGAAGCTTTCTTT.

V and J are TRBV28 and TRBJ1-1; tentative D call: TRBD1 (5 bases). From germline, CDR1 is MDHEN and CDR2 SYDVKM. The CDR3 has 12 amino acids. The V and J ends lost 3 bases and 12 bases respectively, with 14 bases between them. DNA for the CDR3: TGTGCCAGCAGTTTTGAGCAGGGAAGACCTTTCTTT. Its translation: CASSFEQGRPFF.

The chain employs TRBV5-6 and TRBJ2-1; 7 nucleotides match TRBD1. The CDR3 loop spans 15 amino acids. J was trimmed by 6 bases and V by 1 base; bases with no gene match: 7. Germline CDR1 and CDR2: SGHDT and YYEEEE. The chain's CDR3 is CASSLRDSLSNEQFF. The CDR3 nucleotides read TGTGCCAGCAGCTTGAGGGACAGTTTAAGCAATGAGCAGTTCTTC.

CDR3 sequence reads: CASSSPRAYGYTF. DNA for the CDR3: TGTGCCAGCAGTTCCCCCAGGGCCTATGGCTACACCTTC. The chain joins TRBV28 to TRBJ1-2, with a possible D match to TRBD1 (5 bases). This CDR3 is built from 13 residues. Germline V gives CDR1 MDHEN, CDR2 SYDVKM. Trimming removed 4 bases from V and 4 bases from J, with 10 bases in between.